This T cell receptor (beta chain) was sequenced during a study of regulatory T cells in long-lasting Graves disease (dated by TCRdb to 2020 to 2022). For the study in its entirety: Persistent Graves' disease was defined as persistently positive TSH receptor autoantibodies together with antithyroid drug treatment for over 5 years. Peripheral blood TCR sequencing and RNA sequencing compared persistent Graves' disease patients with newly diagnosed Graves' disease patients. TCR sequencing covered about 13 persistent and 20 or so newly diagnosed Graves' disease patients, around 35 samples in total. The study was registered as a clinical trial and conducted in China. Persistent Graves' disease patients in the clinical cohort had taken antithyroid drugs for 9 to 11 years on average.

The investigation overall reported the following: Only peripheral blood was studied, because thyroid tissue, the primary lesion, was inaccessible. Sequencing and analysis were limited to the TCR beta chain. Persistent Graves' disease patients showed lower TCR Shannon entropy and fewer highly expanded clones than newly diagnosed patients, suggesting clonal expansion. The authors noted that the small sample size was a limitation that may lower accuracy. Persistent patients shared more public clonotypes among themselves (around 3,000) than newly diagnosed patients did (more than 850). Preferential use of TRBV28, TRBJ1-2 and TRBJ2-5 was observed in persistent disease, whereas TRBV20-1 and TRBJ2-1 were favored in newly diagnosed disease.

Comments on this clonotype: Its antigen remains undetermined. It has no much larger one-base neighbor in the sample; base qualities were not kept.

The sample's time point label is to be understood as: persistent/refractory GD, antithyroid drugs over 5 years with positive TRAb. RNA was extracted from PBMCs in TRIzol for both TCR sequencing and RNA sequencing. The diagnosis of Graves' disease followed American Thyroid Association guidelines. Recruitment of patients was carried out at an endocrinology department in Xi'an, China. Each patient gave approximately 8.8 milliliters of peripheral blood, collected in an EDTA anticoagulant tube. Ficoll Paque Plus density gradient separation was used to isolate PBMCs, and no further T cell sorting was done. RNA quality was checked with an Agilent 2100 Bioanalyzer and agarose gel, and concentration with a NanoDrop 2000. The junction carries 13 bases between V and J, which are trimmed by 0 bases and 5 bases respectively. Sequences LGHNA (CDR1) and YNFKEQ (CDR2) are obtained from the germline V gene. The CDR3 runs 16 residues from the cysteine to the phenylalanine. The kept DNA is CDR3 alone, 48 bases in frame from the first base.

Library prep was done by multiplex PCR. TCRdb lists the instrument as Illumina HiSeq 4000. To build TCR beta libraries, CDR3 regions were amplified by Arm-PCR using iRepertoire HTBI primers. Before sequencing, the PCR products underwent gel purification. The original methods were these. Across samples, about 63 TRBV and 13 to 15 TRBJ segments were identified and used for gene usage analysis of CDR3 amino acid clonotypes. COPE and FqMerger were used to merge the filtered high-quality paired reads into contigs. Contigs were aligned with BLAST to IMGT TRBV, TRBD and TRBJ reference genes, and CDR3 was defined per IMGT. Clonotypes above 0.1% frequency were classified as highly expanded clones. Shannon entropy was used to measure repertoire diversity, and the Gini coefficient was used to measure V-J evenness. Public clonotypes were defined as clonotypes shared by more than one individual. TCRdb's own reprocessing of the public reads used fastp at Q25 and MiXCR and kept productive beta chains. Every entry covers one CDR3 protein and lists the most common genes and DNA from its rows. TCRdb, not the original authors, processed these V and J calls. The sample contains nearly 350,000 distinct CDR3 sequences, less than 20% of them found a single time. The ten largest clones take up 25% to 35% of the sample.

The sample in question was peripheral blood mononuclear cells (PBMCs), obtained when the disease was refractory, from a patient treated with antithyroid drugs. The chain couples TRBV4-2 to TRBJ2-2; perhaps TRBD1 is the D gene, with 6 bases matching. The clonotype comes from a female donor with Graves disease. The CDR3 is CASSQDMRGSTGELFF. The sequenced DNA: TGTGCCAGCAGCCAAGATATGAGGGGGTCTACCGGGGAGCTGTTTTTT.